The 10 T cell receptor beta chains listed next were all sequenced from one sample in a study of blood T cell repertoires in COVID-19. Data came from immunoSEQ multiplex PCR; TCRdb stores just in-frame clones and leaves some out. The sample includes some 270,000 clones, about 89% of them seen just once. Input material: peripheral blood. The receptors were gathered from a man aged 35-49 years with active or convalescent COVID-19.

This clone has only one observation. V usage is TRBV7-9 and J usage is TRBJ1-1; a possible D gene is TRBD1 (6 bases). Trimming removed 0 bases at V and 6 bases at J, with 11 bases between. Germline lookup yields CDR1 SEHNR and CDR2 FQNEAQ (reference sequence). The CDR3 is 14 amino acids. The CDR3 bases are TGTGCCAGCAGCTTAGCGGGGGCAGGGGCTGAAGCTTTCTTT. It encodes CASSLAGAGAEAFF.

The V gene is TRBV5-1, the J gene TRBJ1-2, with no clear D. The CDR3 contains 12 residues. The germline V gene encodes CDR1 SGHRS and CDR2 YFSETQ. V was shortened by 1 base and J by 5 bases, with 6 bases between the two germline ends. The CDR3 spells CASSLTEYGYTF. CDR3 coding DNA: TGCGCCAGCAGCTTGACTGAATATGGCTACACCTTC.

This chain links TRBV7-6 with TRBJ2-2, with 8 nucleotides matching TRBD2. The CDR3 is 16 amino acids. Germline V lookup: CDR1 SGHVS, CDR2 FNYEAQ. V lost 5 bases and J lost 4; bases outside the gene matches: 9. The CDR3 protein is CASSRTGGPGTGELFF. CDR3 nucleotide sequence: TGTGCCAGCAGCCGTACGGGGGGGCCGGGCACCGGGGAGCTGTTTTTT.

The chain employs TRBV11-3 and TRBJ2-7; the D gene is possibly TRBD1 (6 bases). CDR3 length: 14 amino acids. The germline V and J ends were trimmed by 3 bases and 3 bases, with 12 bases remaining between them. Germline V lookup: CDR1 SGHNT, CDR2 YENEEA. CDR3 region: CASSLGLGGYEQYF. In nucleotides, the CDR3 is TGTGCCAGCAGCTTGGGGTTAGGGGGCTACGAGCAGTACTTC.

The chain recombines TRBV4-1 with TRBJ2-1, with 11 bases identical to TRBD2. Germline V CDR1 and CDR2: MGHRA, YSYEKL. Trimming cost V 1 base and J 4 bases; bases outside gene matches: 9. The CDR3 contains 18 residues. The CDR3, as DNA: TGCGCCAGCAGCCAAGTCCCTAGCGGGGGGACAGATTACAATGAGCAGTTCTTC. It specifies CASSQVPSGGTDYNEQFF.

The DNA for the CDR3 is TGTGCCAGCAGTCGCCCCGGACAGGCCCGTGATGGCTACACCTTC. Translation: CASSRPGQARDGYTF. The chain uses TRBV6-6 and TRBJ1-2; 7 bases match TRBD1. J was trimmed by 6 bases and V by 5 bases; bases with no gene match: 12. Looked up from germline, CDR1 is MNHNY and CDR2 is SVGAGI (reference sequence). The CDR3 length is 15 residues.

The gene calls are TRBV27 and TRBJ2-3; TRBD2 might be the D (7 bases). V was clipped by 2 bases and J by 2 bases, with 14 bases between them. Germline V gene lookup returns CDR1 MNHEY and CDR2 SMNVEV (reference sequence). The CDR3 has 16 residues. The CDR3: CASSLGSGGTTDTQYF. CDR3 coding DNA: TGTGCCAGCAGTTTAGGATCGGGGGGCACCACAGATACGCAGTATTTT.

The CDR3 region has the DNA TGCGCCAGCAGCCAAGATCTAGACAGGGTCCCCCACTTT. Its protein product is CASSQDLDRVPHF. The chain is built from TRBV4-1 and TRBJ1-6; TRBD1 agrees at 7 bases. The V segment lost 0 bases and the J segment 18 bases; nucleotides outside the gene matches: 8. Germline CDR1 and CDR2: MGHRA and YSYEKL. This CDR3 has 13 amino acids.

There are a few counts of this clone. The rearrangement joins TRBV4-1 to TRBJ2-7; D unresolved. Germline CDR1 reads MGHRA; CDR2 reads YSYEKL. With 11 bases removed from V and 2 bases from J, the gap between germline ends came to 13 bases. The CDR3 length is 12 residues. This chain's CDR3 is CAHGWAAYEQYF. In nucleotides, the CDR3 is TGCGCCCACGGTTGGGCCGCCTACGAGCAGTACTTC.

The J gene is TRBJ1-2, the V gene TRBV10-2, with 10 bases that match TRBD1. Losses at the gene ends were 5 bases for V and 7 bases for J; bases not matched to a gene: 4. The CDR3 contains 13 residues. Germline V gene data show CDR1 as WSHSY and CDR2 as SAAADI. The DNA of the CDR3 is TGCGCCAGCAGTCTTCGGACAGGGGGTGGCTACACCTTC. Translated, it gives CASSLRTGGGYTF.